The 29 T cell receptor beta chains listed next were all sequenced from one sample in a study of blood T cell repertoires in COVID-19. The method was immunoSEQ multiplex PCR; TCRdb's version includes in-frame clones alone and lacks a portion of them. This table holds some 370,000 clones, 80% to 90% found once. Sequenced input: peripheral blood. These receptors were obtained from a woman aged 25 to 39 with COVID-19, enrolled during active disease.

The chain combines TRBV19 with TRBJ2-5, with a tentative D call TRBD2 (5 bases). The CDR3 length is 14 residues. Germline V CDR1 and CDR2: LNHDA, SQIVND (reference sequence). Trimming shortened V by 6 bases and J by 0 bases, and 11 bases separated the two germline ends. The CDR3 spells CASRFGVNQETQYF. CDR3 nucleotides: TGTGCCAGTAGGTTCGGGGTAAACCAAGAGACCCAGTACTTC.

As for this clone: An end of the junction does not agree with germline; a read error may underlie this. V usage is TRBV5-1 and J usage is TRBJ2-7, with 10 bases that match TRBD2. The CDR3 runs 13 residues. Germline V gene data show CDR1 as SGHRS and CDR2 as YFSETQ. The CDR3: CASSLSGLAPWTF. As DNA, the CDR3 is TGCGCCAGCAGCTTATCGGGACTAGCGCCCTGGACCTTC.

The chain employs TRBV28 and TRBJ2-3; 11 bases map to TRBD2. Germline assignment: CDR1 MDHEN and CDR2 SYDVKM. The V gene end was trimmed by 6 bases and the J gene end by 0 bases; junction bases not matched to a gene: 8. The CDR3 is 17 amino acids. The CDR3 loop is CASRGVAGGGSTDTQYF. The CDR3 DNA sequence: TGTGCCAGCAGAGGAGTAGCGGGAGGGGGAAGCACAGATACGCAGTATTTT.

The V call is TRBV7-9, the J call TRBJ1-5; 8 nucleotides align to TRBD1. This CDR3 comprises 13 residues. Germline CDR1 SEHNR, CDR2 FQNEAQ (reference sequence). Trimming took 1 base from V and 7 from J; bases not matched to a gene: 0. The CDR3 region has the DNA TGTGCCAGCAGCTTAGGGGACAGGCAGCCCCAGCATTTT. It encodes CASSLGDRQPQHF.

The genes are TRBV18 and TRBJ2-1; 8 bases agree with TRBD2. The J segment lost 9 bases and the V segment lost 5 bases, leaving 6 bases of the junction unmatched. The germline gives CDR1 KGHSH, CDR2 LQKENI. The CDR3 spans 13 residues. CDR3 region: CASSAGRAVEQFF. CDR3 in DNA: TGTGCCAGCTCAGCCGGGAGGGCCGTTGAGCAGTTCTTC.

The chain uses TRBV6-5 and TRBJ1-3; 10 bases are a match to TRBD1. There are 15 residues in the CDR3. Germline CDR1 reads MNHEY; CDR2 reads SVGAGI. V was clipped by 6 bases and J by 2 bases; unmatched bases: 4. The CDR3 spells CASRTGTGAGNTIYF. The CDR3 region has the DNA TGTGCCAGCAGAACCGGGACAGGGGCTGGAAACACCATATATTTT.

The V and J genes are TRBV6-5 and TRBJ1-5; no firm D call. The length of the CDR3 is 13 residues. In germline, CDR1 is MNHEY, CDR2 SVGAGI. V shed 2 bases and J shed 4 bases, with 6 bases lying between them. CDR3 bases: TGTGCCAGCAGTTACAATAGAAATCAGCCCCAGCATTTT. It specifies CASSYNRNQPQHF.

The gene calls are TRBV4-1 and TRBJ2-1, with 11 bases lining up with TRBD1. With 1 base clipped from V and 10 bases from J, the junction kept 3 bases outside the gene matches. Germline CDR1 and CDR2: MGHRA and YSYEKL. There are 14 residues in the CDR3. CDR3 loop: CASSQGTGGQEQFF. Here the CDR3 DNA reads TGCGCCAGCAGCCAAGGGACAGGGGGCCAGGAGCAGTTCTTC.

The V call is TRBV4-3, the J call TRBJ1-4; 7 bases line up with TRBD1. The CDR3 is 15 amino acids. Per germline, CDR1 LGHNA and CDR2 YSLEER. J was trimmed by 3 bases and V by 4 bases; bases with no gene match: 5. The CDR3 DNA sequence: TGCGCCAGCAGCCCAGGAGACAGGGCTAATGAAAAACTGTTTTTT. Translation gives CASSPGDRANEKLFF.

This chain joins TRBV10-3 and TRBJ2-5; maybe TRBD2 (6 bases). Germline CDR1 is ENHRY and CDR2 is SYGVKD. CDR3 length: 13 amino acids. Trimming took off 0 bases at V and 10 bases at J, with 12 bases between the two ends. Here the CDR3 reads CAISESRLEDQYF. The CDR3 coding sequence is TGTGCCATCAGTGAGTCGCGACTAGAGGACCAGTACTTC.

There are a few counts of this clone. V usage is TRBV5-4 and J usage is TRBJ2-3; TRBD2 aligns across 9 bases. Germline V gives CDR1 SGHNT, CDR2 YYREEE (reference sequence). This CDR3 spans 15 amino acids. V lost 3 bases, J lost 2 bases, and 4 bases stayed unmatched. CDR3 coding DNA: TGTGCCAGCAGCTCGCTAGCGGGGAACACAGATACGCAGTATTTT. It is translated as CASSSLAGNTDTQYF.

The CDR3 loop is CASSNLAGGEQYF. The DNA for the CDR3 is TGTGCCAGTAGTAACCTAGCGGGAGGCGAGCAGTACTTC. This chain joins TRBV19 and TRBJ2-7, with 11 bases that match TRBD2. CDR1 LNHDA and CDR2 SQIVND come from the germline V gene (reference sequence). The CDR3 sequence is 13 residues long. The junction had 2 bases not matched to a gene; V was cut back by 4 bases and J by 6 bases.

The chain combines TRBV2 with TRBJ1-2; 7 bases match TRBD1. This CDR3 spans 13 amino acids. The germline V gene encodes CDR1 SNHLY and CDR2 FYNNEI. The junction had 9 bases not matched to a gene; V was cut back by 8 bases and J by 6 bases. The CDR3 DNA is TGTGCCAGCGTCCTGACAGGGAATGATGGCTACACCTTC. Its protein is CASVLTGNDGYTF.

This clone has just one count. The rearrangement uses TRBV19 and TRBJ2-2, with a weak D call TRBD1 (5 bases). Germline values: CDR1 LNHDA, CDR2 SQIVND (reference sequence). V was trimmed by 10 bases and J by 5 bases, leaving 5 bases between them. This CDR3 has 10 residues. The CDR3 protein is CATGTGELFF. In DNA, the CDR3 is TGTGCCACAGGGACCGGGGAGCTGTTTTTT.

The chain combines TRBV10-2 with TRBJ2-2, with D tentatively TRBD2 (6 bases). CDR1 is WSHSY, CDR2 SAAADI, per germline. Deletions cut 9 bases from V and 5 bases from J, with 13 bases between. The CDR3 runs 13 residues. The CDR3 DNA reads as TGCGCCAGTAGGCCGGGGGTTACCGGGGAGCTGTTTTTT. It yields the protein CASRPGVTGELFF.

The chain couples TRBV19 to TRBJ2-3, with 7 bases identical to TRBD1. The CDR3 covers 15 residues. Germline V lookup: CDR1 LNHDA, CDR2 SQIVND (reference sequence). J lost 0 bases, V lost 1 base, and 1 base had no gene match. The CDR3 sequence is CASSIGGGSTDTQYF. DNA of the CDR3: TGTGCCAGTAGTATAGGAGGGGGCAGCACAGATACGCAGTATTTT.

CDR3 sequence (DNA): TGTGCCAGCAGCCCAGGGGTCCGCCAGTTCTTC. It codes for CASSPGVRQFF. The J gene is TRBJ2-1, the V gene TRBV6-6, with a possible D match to TRBD1 (6 bases). Germline V gene sequence: CDR1 MNHNY, CDR2 SVGAGI (reference sequence). This CDR3 has 11 residues. The V end was cut by 6 bases, the J end by 13 bases, with 13 bases between.

The CDR3 spells CTSSPRLDCYREQYF. DNA of the CDR3: TGCACCAGCAGCCCACGACTAGATTGCTACCGCGAGCAGTACTTC. V is TRBV1 and J is TRBJ2-7; no check of the table's D call, TRBD2, against the DNA was made. TRBV1 is recorded as a pseudogene. The CDR3 totals 15 residues.

Concerning this clone itself: Other nucleotide sequences in the sample specify the same CDR3. The chain carries TRBV2 and TRBJ1-4, with 9 bases lining up with TRBD1. CDR1 SNHLY and CDR2 FYNNEI come from the germline V gene. This CDR3 comprises 15 residues. The V segment lost 6 bases and the J segment 0 bases; nucleotides outside the gene matches: 2. The CDR3 reads CASRDRGATNEKLFF. In DNA form, the CDR3 reads TGTGCCAGCAGGGACAGGGGAGCAACTAATGAAAAACTGTTTTTT. Together with reference TRBV2 and TRBJ1-4, the CDR3 gives the full variable domain: EPEVTQTPSHQVTQMGQEVILRCVPISNHLYFYWYRQILGQKVEFLVSFYNNEISEKSEIFDDQFSVERPDGSNFTLKIRSTKLEDSAMYFCASRDRGATNEKLFFGSGTQLSVL.

This chain connects TRBV2 to TRBJ1-2; TRBD1 matches 8 bases. The CDR3 runs to 14 residues. Germline values: CDR1 SNHLY, CDR2 FYNNEI. The junction had 8 bases not matched to a gene; V was cut back by 7 bases and J by 4 bases. As DNA, the CDR3 is TGTGCCAGCAAGAGACAGGGGCTTGGCTATGGCTACACCTTC. The encoded protein is CASKRQGLGYGYTF.

V is TRBV30 and J is TRBJ1-5, with D possibly matching TRBD1 (5 bases). Germline values: CDR1 GTSNPN, CDR2 SVGIG (reference sequence). Trimming cost V 0 bases and J 2 bases, with 11 bases left between them. The CDR3 contains 15 residues. The DNA of the CDR3 is TGTGCCTGGAGTGTATGGGGGGACGGCAATCAGCCCCAGCATTTT. Amino acid sequence: CAWSVWGDGNQPQHF.

This chain uses TRBV4-2 with TRBJ2-1, with D possibly matching TRBD1 (6 bases). V was trimmed by 4 bases and J by 1 base, leaving 11 bases between them. Germline values: CDR1 LGHNA, CDR2 YNFKEQ. This CDR3 has 15 amino acids. In nucleotides, the CDR3 is TGTGCCAGCAGCCGAGACAGGTGGTCCTACAATGAGCAGTTCTTC. Protein product: CASSRDRWSYNEQFF.

The chain combines TRBV19 with TRBJ1-2, with D hard to call. The germline CDR1 and CDR2 sequences are LNHDA and SQIVND (reference sequence). The CDR3 contains 14 residues. V was trimmed by 0 bases and J by 4 bases, leaving 9 bases between them. The CDR3 DNA sequence: TGTGCCAGTAGTATAGAAGCCCGGAGCTATGGCTACACCTTC. Translation: CASSIEARSYGYTF. Variable domain in full (rest from reference TRBV19 and TRBJ1-2): DGGITQSPKYLFRKEGQNVTLSCEQNLNHDAMYWYRQDPGQGLRLIYYSQIVNDFQKGDIAEGYSVSREKKESFPLTVTSAQKNPTAFYLCASSIEARSYGYTFGSGTRLTVV.

This clone is a singleton in its sample. V gene TRBV5-5 combines with J gene TRBJ2-5; tentatively, D is TRBD2 (7 bases). Deletions cut 0 bases from V and 3 bases from J, with 12 bases between. The germline V gene has CDR1 SGHKS and CDR2 YYEKEE (reference sequence). The CDR3 loop spans 15 amino acids. The CDR3 region is CASSLGRGDKETQYF. CDR3 in DNA: TGTGCCAGCAGCTTGGGTCGGGGGGACAAAGAGACCCAGTACTTC.

The chain combines TRBV19 with TRBJ2-1, with TRBD2 as a possible D gene (5 bases). In germline, CDR1 is LNHDA, CDR2 SQIVND (reference sequence). Trimming shortened V by 6 bases and J by 7 bases, and 22 bases separated the two germline ends. The CDR3 consists of 16 residues. The CDR3 loop reads CASSGGRESSLNEQFF. CDR3 nucleotides: TGTGCCAGTAGCGGAGGAAGGGAGAGTTCCTTGAATGAGCAGTTCTTC.

The chain uses TRBV28 and TRBJ1-5; 9 bases line up with TRBD1. The CDR3 covers 15 residues. Trimming cost V 8 bases and J 2 bases; bases outside gene matches: 7. Germline assignment: CDR1 MDHEN and CDR2 SYDVKM. CDR3 DNA: TGTGCCAGCCATCGGACAGGGGATGGCAATCAGCCCCAGCATTTT. It is translated as CASHRTGDGNQPQHF.

The CDR3 region is CASSTWSHTEAFF. In nucleotides, the CDR3 is TGTGCCAGCAGCACCTGGAGCCACACTGAAGCTTTCTTT. The chain recombines TRBV27 with TRBJ1-1; D remains ambiguous. Trimming removed 6 bases from V and 3 bases from J, with 11 bases in between. Germline loops: CDR1 MNHEY, CDR2 SMNVEV (reference sequence). The CDR3 extends over 13 amino acids.

The chain carries TRBV7-2 and TRBJ1-2, with D perhaps matching TRBD1 (5 bases). The CDR3 is made up of 14 amino acids. The germline V gene encodes CDR1 SGHTA and CDR2 FQGNSA. The ends were cut back, 4 bases at V and 8 bases at J, with 17 bases in the middle. The CDR3 is CASSSMGGSDGYTF. For the CDR3, the DNA is TGTGCCAGCAGCTCTATGGGGGGTTCAGACGGCTACACCTTC.

The sample holds a few counts of this clone. This specimen includes other DNA sequences encoding the same CDR3. The J gene is TRBJ2-5, the V gene TRBV30; D might be TRBD2 (5 bases). The germline V and J ends were trimmed by 1 base and 5 bases, with 14 bases remaining between them. The CDR3 sequence is 14 residues long. The germline V gene has CDR1 GTSNPN and CDR2 SVGIG (reference sequence). The CDR3 DNA follows: TGTGCCTGGAGTGCGGGTCTAGCTGGTGAGACCCAGTACTTC. Translation: CAWSAGLAGETQYF.